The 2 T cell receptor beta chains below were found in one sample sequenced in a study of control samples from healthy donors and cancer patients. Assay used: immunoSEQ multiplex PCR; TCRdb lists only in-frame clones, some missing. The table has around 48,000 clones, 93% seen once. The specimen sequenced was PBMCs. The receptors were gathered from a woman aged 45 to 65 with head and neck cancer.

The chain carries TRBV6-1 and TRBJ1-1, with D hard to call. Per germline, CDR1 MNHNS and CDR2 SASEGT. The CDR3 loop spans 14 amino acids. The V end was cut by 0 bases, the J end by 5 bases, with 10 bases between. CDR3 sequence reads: CASSEADRRTEAFF. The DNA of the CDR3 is TGTGCCAGCAGTGAAGCCGATCGTAGGACTGAAGCTTTCTTT.

DNA of the CDR3: TGCGCCAGCAGCCCAGGGACAACCCTCTCTGACTACACCTTC. Encoded protein: CASSPGTTLSDYTF. The chain couples TRBV5-1 to TRBJ1-2; D may be TRBD1 (6 bases). The CDR3 has 14 amino acids. V was trimmed by 4 bases and J by 10 bases, leaving 20 bases between them. In germline, CDR1 is SGHRS, CDR2 YFSETQ.